This TCR beta chain was documented in a study of cytomegalovirus exposure and HLA in healthy donors. The study's findings and limits: Analyzed later, most CMV-associated TCR beta chains appeared HLA-restricted. Several of the most significant clusters appeared, in a later analysis, to be linked to common viral pathogens. The analysis excluded some indistinguishable V segments, including TRBV6-2 and TRBV6-3. Analysis performed later found approximately 17,000 TCR beta sequences associated with HLA alleles at 0.05 false discovery rate.

The CDR3 is 20 residues long. Trimming at V came to 2 bases and at J to 1 base, leaving 17 bases not matched to a gene. Per the germline V gene, CDR1 is SGHNT and CDR2 is YYREEE (reference sequence). PCR primers comprised 60 Vbeta and 13 Jbeta primers. Profiling relied on immunoSEQ multiplex PCR, and the TCRdb table lists in-frame clones only, not all of them. The sample consists of under 150,000 clones, more than 70% of them appearing once. A remark on this clone: Antigen: not known.

Sample: PBMCs. The V gene is TRBV5-4, the J gene TRBJ2-7; TRBD2 agrees at 11 bases. The receptor was isolated from a man aged 45-60 years in good health and CMV-seropositive. The CDR3 spells CASSFFPPGLAVLKSYEQYF. The CDR3 region has the DNA TGTGCCAGCAGCTTTTTCCCGCCGGGACTAGCGGTTCTAAAATCCTACGAGCAGTACTTC.